Presented here are 5 T cell receptor beta chains from one specimen sequenced in a study of blood T cell repertoires in COVID-19. Only in-frame clones appear in the TCRdb table, and some are missing; sequencing was by immunoSEQ multiplex PCR. This table holds 75,000 to 95,000 clones, roughly 84% found once. Sequences were obtained from peripheral blood. The receptor source for this set is a man between 60 and 75 years old with acute or convalescent COVID-19.

The rearrangement uses TRBV28 and TRBJ1-6, with 8 bases fitting TRBD1. Germline CDR1 MDHEN, CDR2 SYDVKM. V lost 6 bases, J lost 9 bases, and 10 bases stayed unmatched. The CDR3 spans 15 residues. This CDR3 is CASRRGQGGSSPLHF. In nucleotides, the CDR3 is TGTGCCAGCAGACGAGGACAGGGAGGGAGTTCACCCCTCCACTTT. The full variable domain, with the rest looked up from reference TRBV28 and TRBJ1-6, is DVKVTQSSRYLVKRTGEKVFLECVQDMDHENMFWYRQDPGLGLRLIYFSYDVKMKEKGDIPEGYSVSREKKERFSLILESASTNQTSMYLCASRRGQGGSSPLHFGNGTRLTVT.

The chain recombines TRBV11-2 with TRBJ1-4, with D possibly TRBD1 on 6 matching bases. The V end was cut by 5 bases, the J end by 6 bases, with 19 bases between. CDR3 size: 16 residues. The germline V gene has CDR1 SGHAT and CDR2 FQNNGV. The CDR3 DNA reads TGTGCCAGCAGCCCAAACACCGGGACAATCCATGAAAAACTGTTTTTT. Amino acids: CASSPNTGTIHEKLFF.

In this sample, this clone turned up once. The gene calls are TRBV6-6 and TRBJ2-7, with 12 bases aligning to TRBD2. Germline V gene lookup returns CDR1 MNHNY and CDR2 SVGAGI (reference sequence). The J segment lost 12 bases and the V segment lost 7 bases, leaving 10 bases of the junction unmatched. The CDR3 totals 13 residues. The CDR3, as DNA: TGTGCCAGCATGACTAGCGGGGGCTTACCGCTGTACGTC. This sequence encodes CASMTSGGLPLYV.

The V call is TRBV3-1 (or the pseudogene TRBV3-2), the J call TRBJ1-5; possibly TRBD1 for D (5 bases). Looked up from germline, CDR1 is LGHDT and CDR2 is YNNKEL (reference sequence). The CDR3 runs to 14 residues. Trimming shortened V by 4 bases and J by 2 bases, and 9 bases separated the two germline ends. The CDR3 protein is CASSLGRGNQPQHF. CDR3 bases: TGTGCCAGCAGCCTGGGCAGGGGCAATCAGCCCCAGCATTTT.

This clone was recorded a few times. The gene calls are TRBV5-6 and TRBJ2-2, with 10 bases lining up with TRBD2. Germline loops: CDR1 SGHDT, CDR2 YYEEEE. The junction had 11 bases not matched to a gene; V was cut back by 3 bases and J by 0 bases. The length of the CDR3 is 19 residues. CDR3 amino acids: CASSSRPERGGSNTGELFF. The CDR3 region has the DNA TGTGCCAGCAGCTCCCGTCCCGAGCGGGGGGGGTCGAACACCGGGGAGCTGTTTTTT.